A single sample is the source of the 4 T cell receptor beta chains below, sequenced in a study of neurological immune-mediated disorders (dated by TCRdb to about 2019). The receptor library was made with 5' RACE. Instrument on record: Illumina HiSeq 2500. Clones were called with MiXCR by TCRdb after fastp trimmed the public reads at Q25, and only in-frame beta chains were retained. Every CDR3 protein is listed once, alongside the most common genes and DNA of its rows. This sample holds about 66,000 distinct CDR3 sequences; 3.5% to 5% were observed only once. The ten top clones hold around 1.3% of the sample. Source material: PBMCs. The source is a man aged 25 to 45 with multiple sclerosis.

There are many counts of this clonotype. The CDR3 DNA reads TGCGCCAGCAGCTCCGCCGGACGGGAGGGGAATGAGCAGTTCTTC. Residues: CASSSAGREGNEQFF. This rearrangement joins TRBV5-1 to TRBJ2-1; the match to TRBD2 covers 8 bases. CDR1 and CDR2 from the germline V gene are SGHRS and YFSETQ. With 3 bases clipped from V and 7 bases from J, the junction kept 9 bases outside the gene matches. The CDR3 is 15 amino acids.

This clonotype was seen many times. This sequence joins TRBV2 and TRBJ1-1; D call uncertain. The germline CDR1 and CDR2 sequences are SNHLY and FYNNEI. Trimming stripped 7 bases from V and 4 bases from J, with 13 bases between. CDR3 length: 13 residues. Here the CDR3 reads CASTLRTGTEAFF. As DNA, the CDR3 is TGTGCCAGCACCCTTAGGACCGGCACTGAAGCTTTCTTT. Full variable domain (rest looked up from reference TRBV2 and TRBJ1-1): EPEVTQTPSHQVTQMGQEVILRCVPISNHLYFYWYRQILGQKVEFLVSFYNNEISEKSEIFDDQFSVERPDGSNFTLKIRSTKLEDSAMYFCASTLRTGTEAFFGQGTRLTVV.

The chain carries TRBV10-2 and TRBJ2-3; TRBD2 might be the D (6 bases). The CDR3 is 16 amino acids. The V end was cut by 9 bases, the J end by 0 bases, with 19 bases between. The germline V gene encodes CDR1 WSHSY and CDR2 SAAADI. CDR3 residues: CASKGWGVSSTDTQYF. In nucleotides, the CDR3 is TGCGCCAGTAAGGGTTGGGGGGTGAGCAGCACAGATACGCAGTATTTT.

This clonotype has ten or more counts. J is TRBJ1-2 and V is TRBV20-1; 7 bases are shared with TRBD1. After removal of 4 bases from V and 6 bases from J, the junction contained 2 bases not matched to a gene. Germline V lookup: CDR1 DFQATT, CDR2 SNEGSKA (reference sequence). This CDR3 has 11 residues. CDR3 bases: TGCAGTGCTACAGGGGGACATGGCTACACCTTC. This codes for CSATGGHGYTF.